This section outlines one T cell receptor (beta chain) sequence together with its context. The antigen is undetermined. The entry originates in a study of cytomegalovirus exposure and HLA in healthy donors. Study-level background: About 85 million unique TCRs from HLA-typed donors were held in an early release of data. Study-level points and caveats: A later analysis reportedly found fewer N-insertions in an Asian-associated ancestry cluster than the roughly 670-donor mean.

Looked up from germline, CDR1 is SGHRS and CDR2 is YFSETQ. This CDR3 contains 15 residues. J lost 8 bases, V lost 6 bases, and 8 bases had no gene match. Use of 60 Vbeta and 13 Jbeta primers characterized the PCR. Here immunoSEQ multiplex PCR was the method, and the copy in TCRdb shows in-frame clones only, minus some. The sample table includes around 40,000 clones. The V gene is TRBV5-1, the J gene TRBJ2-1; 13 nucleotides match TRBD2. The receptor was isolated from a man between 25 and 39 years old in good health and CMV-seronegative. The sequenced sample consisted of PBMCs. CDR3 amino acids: CASIAGTSGKHEQFF. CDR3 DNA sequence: TGCGCCAGCATCGCAGGGACTAGCGGGAAACATGAGCAGTTCTTC.